This TCR beta chain came from a study of blood T cell repertoires in COVID-19 (dated by TCRdb to 2020 to 2022). About the investigation overall: Collaborator samples came from the United States, Italy and Spain and covered acute and convalescent phases of COVID-19. The material from the prospective study consisted of cDNA or gDNA derived from T cells, B-cell-depleted T cells, or PBMCs. Subjects who had been exposed to COVID-19, were actively infected with it, or had recovered from it provided the deeply sampled blood TCRbeta repertoires that made up the dataset. A freely available public database, intended as a resource for researchers studying the immune response to SARS-CoV-2, is where the repertoires were released. The samples were drawn from the first 160 participants of the ongoing ImmuneRACE study and from 1,254 subjects provided by 6 global collaborators. Sample metadata almost always included a de-identified subject ID, COVID-19 status, age in years and sex. Where available, HLA class I and class II types were obtained from metadata supplied by the sample provider rather than from assay-based typing.

TCRbeta CDR3 regions were amplified from genomic DNA by means of the immunoSEQ Assay, a bias-controlled multiplex PCR. Processing in the source paper ran as follows. Nucleated cell counts per sample were estimated from amplification of reference gene primers within the assay. To quantify the absolute abundance of each unique TCRbeta CDR3 rearrangement, sequence reads were collapsed and filtered. Productive Simpson clonality was computed per sample as the square root of Simpson's diversity index over productive rearrangements. The clones in this table, taken by TCRdb from immuneACCESS, are in-frame only. Not every clone is retained; where verified, under half of the shortfall comes from an unresolved V gene, and the cause of the rest is unknown. V and J calls and clone size are copied from that table; D and trimming were computed from the DNA. This sample lists approximately 430,000 clones; roughly 88% were detected once. The biggest ten clones account for approximately 1.5% of the sample.

The paper's findings and limits, for the study overall: Clinical and demographic metadata were provided uncurated, with the amount varying by source and participant.

Comments on this clone: It has no known antigen specificity. No base qualities exist here, and no much larger clone lies one base off it.

Each collaborating institution followed its own protocols to collect whole blood in K2EDTA tubes. For TCRbeta analysis, collaborators shipped samples as frozen whole blood, isolated PBMCs, or DNA extracted from either of those sample types. For CDR1 and CDR2, the germline V gene (reference sequence) lists WNHNN and SYGVQD. The CDR3 spans 16 residues, from the cysteine through the phenylalanine. Only the CDR3 DNA is retained, 48 bases long and in frame from the first base. Compared with germline, V lacks 3 bases and J lacks 8 bases; bases without a gene match: 12. The rearranged chain carries TRBV10-1 and TRBJ2-1, with TRBD1 identical over 8 junction bases. The clonotype originates from a woman aged 30 to 39 with active or convalescent COVID-19. The sequenced material came from peripheral blood. The CDR3 region has the sequence CASSEQGQGAIDEQFF. The DNA sequence reads TGCGCCAGCAGTGAACAGGGGCAGGGGGCGATAGATGAGCAGTTCTTC.